One and the same sample provided the 26 T cell receptor beta chains below, sequenced in a study of blood T cell repertoires in COVID-19. Assay: immunoSEQ multiplex PCR; the TCRdb copy retains only in-frame clones and omits some. The sample holds 250,000 to 350,000 clones; approximately 84% are singletons and the top ten take roughly 1.6%. The sample comprised peripheral blood. These receptors all stem from a human donor with COVID-19, enrolled during active disease. The donor label of this sample is uncertain.

V and J are TRBV12-3 or TRBV12-4 and TRBJ2-3; 7 bases align to TRBD1. V trimming: 6 bases; J trimming: 3 bases; junction bases outside the gene matches: 3. The CDR3 loop spans 13 amino acids. This CDR3 reads CASRGRGTDTQYF. CDR3 DNA: TGTGCCAGCAGGGGCAGGGGGACAGATACGCAGTATTTT.

This chain joins TRBV18 and TRBJ2-7; maybe TRBD1 (5 bases). The CDR3 loop spans 16 amino acids. CDR1 KGHSH and CDR2 LQKENI come from the germline V gene. V was pared by 0 bases and J by 2 bases, with 14 bases between. CDR3 DNA sequence: TGTGCCAGCTCACCACCGAGCAGGGTGGGCGCCTACGAGCAGTACTTC. This encodes CASSPPSRVGAYEQYF.

The V gene is TRBV5-4, the J gene TRBJ1-1; the D gene is possibly TRBD1 (5 bases). The germline V gene encodes CDR1 SGHNT and CDR2 YYREEE (reference sequence). V gave up 4 bases and J gave up 10 bases, with 14 bases separating them. This CDR3 contains 12 residues. The CDR3 DNA follows: TGTGCCAGCAGCCAATCTCAGGGTGGAGCTTTCTTT. Translation gives CASSQSQGGAFF.

The gene calls are TRBV5-4 and TRBJ1-1, with D possibly matching TRBD1 (5 bases). Germline CDR1 reads SGHNT; CDR2 reads YYREEE (reference sequence). The CDR3 runs 12 residues. V was cut by 4 bases and J by 11 bases, with 15 bases left in between. The CDR3 region is CASSPLGQVAFF. In DNA form, the CDR3 reads TGTGCCAGCAGCCCCTTGGGGCAGGTCGCTTTCTTT.

V and J are TRBV5-1 and TRBJ2-5; the D gene is possibly TRBD2 (5 bases). From germline, CDR1 is SGHRS and CDR2 YFSETQ. Trimming took off 3 bases at V and 3 bases at J, with 12 bases between the two ends. CDR3 length equals 14 residues. CDR3 sequence (DNA): TGCGCCAGCAGCTGGAGTGCCGGGGAAGAGACCCAGTACTTC. Translation: CASSWSAGEETQYF.

The chain combines TRBV28 with TRBJ1-1; tentatively, D is TRBD1 (5 bases). Trimming left V 9 bases short and J 7 bases short, with 12 bases between. CDR1 is MDHEN and CDR2 is SYDVKM in the germline V gene. The CDR3 has 11 residues. Written as DNA, the CDR3 is TGTGCCAGTCATGCAGGGCGTGAAGCTTTCTTT. This codes for CASHAGREAFF.

This sequence joins TRBV28 and TRBJ1-2, with D maybe TRBD1 (5 bases). Per germline, CDR1 MDHEN and CDR2 SYDVKM. Trimming cost V 5 bases and J 6 bases, with 16 bases left between them. The CDR3 sequence is 14 residues long. CDR3 sequence: CASSERQPFHGYTF. The CDR3 DNA follows: TGTGCCAGCAGTGAGAGACAGCCCTTCCATGGCTACACCTTC.

The chain combines TRBV19 with TRBJ2-1, with TRBD2 matching 7 bases. CDR1 is LNHDA, CDR2 SQIVND, per germline (reference sequence). This CDR3 contains 14 residues. The V and J ends lost 1 base and 7 bases, in that order; junction bases with no gene match: 4. DNA for the CDR3: TGTGCCAGTAGTATAGTCGGCGGGAGTAATGAGCAGTTCTTC. Translating it yields CASSIVGGSNEQFF.

The chain carries TRBV5-6 and TRBJ1-5, with D possibly matching TRBD1 (5 bases). Germline CDR1 and CDR2: SGHDT and YYEEEE. Trimming took 2 bases from V and 5 from J, leaving 8 bases between them. CDR3 length equals 13 residues. The CDR3 region is CASSFWGDQPQHF. The CDR3 DNA sequence: TGTGCCAGCAGCTTCTGGGGGGATCAGCCCCAGCATTTT.

The chain employs TRBV10-2 and TRBJ2-3; 12 positions match TRBD2. Germline CDR1 is WSHSY and CDR2 is SAAADI. The CDR3 spans 17 residues. The trim removed 0 bases at V and 4 bases at J, leaving 5 bases unmatched. CDR3 bases: TGCGCCAGCAGTGAGTCGACTAGCGGGAGTTACTCAGATACGCAGTATTTT. As protein: CASSESTSGSYSDTQYF.

This sequence joins TRBV18 and TRBJ2-1; D gene uncertain. The CDR3 loop spans 12 amino acids. Trimming cost V 3 bases and J 10 bases, with 10 bases left between them. The V gene's germline CDR1 is KGHSH and CDR2 LQKENI. The chain's CDR3 is CASSPEGEEQFF. The CDR3 DNA follows: TGTGCCAGCTCACCGGAAGGAGAGGAGCAGTTCTTC.

V is TRBV10-3 and J is TRBJ2-1; 9 bases fit TRBD2. After removal of 4 bases from V and 10 bases from J, the junction contained 11 bases not matched to a gene. The CDR3 is 15 amino acids. Per germline, CDR1 ENHRY and CDR2 SYGVKD. The CDR3 region is CAISGLGSAGGEQFF. The CDR3 DNA reads TGTGCCATCAGTGGGCTGGGTTCTGCGGGGGGGGAGCAGTTCTTC.

This clone was detected only a few times. The gene calls are TRBV5-4 and TRBJ1-1; D is undetermined. This CDR3 contains 14 residues. V was cut by 5 bases and J by 5 bases, with 16 bases left in between. Germline loops: CDR1 SGHNT, CDR2 YYREEE (reference sequence). For the CDR3, the DNA is TGTGCCAGCAGTGTCCCGGGATCTCCTACTGAAGCTTTCTTT. Protein: CASSVPGSPTEAFF.

In its sample, this clone was seen once. The chain joins TRBV7-9 to TRBJ2-5, with a weak D call TRBD2 (6 bases). The germline V gene encodes CDR1 SEHNR and CDR2 FQNEAQ (reference sequence). V gave up 5 bases and J gave up 4 bases, with 14 bases separating them. The CDR3 extends over 14 amino acids. The CDR3 region has the DNA TGTGCCAGCAGCCAAAGTCGGGGGTTAGAGACCCAGTACTTC. As protein: CASSQSRGLETQYF.

This clone was detected only a few times. The sample holds other DNA sequences that translate to the same CDR3. The rearrangement links TRBV6-5 to TRBJ1-5; tentatively, D is TRBD1 (6 bases). This CDR3 has 13 amino acids. The germline gives CDR1 MNHEY, CDR2 SVGAGI. V lost 6 bases and J lost 4, with 10 bases in between. The CDR3 sequence: CASSPDRNQPQHF. CDR3 bases: TGTGCCAGCAGCCCGGACAGAAATCAGCCCCAGCATTTT.

The V gene is TRBV15, the J gene TRBJ2-7, with 11 nucleotides matching TRBD1. V was clipped by 4 bases and J by 6 bases; unmatched bases: 5. This CDR3 region has 14 residues. Germline V CDR1 and CDR2: LNHNV, YYDKDF (reference sequence). In DNA, the CDR3 is TGTGCCACCAGCAAGAGGGACAGGGGGTCCGAGCAGTACTTC. Protein product: CATSKRDRGSEQYF.

On this clone: The sample has other DNA sequences that encode this CDR3 too. The genes are TRBV5-1 and TRBJ1-2; TRBD1 is a possible D gene (5 bases). The V end was cut by 0 bases, the J end by 8 bases, with 11 bases between. The germline V gene has CDR1 SGHRS and CDR2 YFSETQ. The CDR3 extends over 13 amino acids. In DNA, the CDR3 is TGCGCCAGCAGCTTGGGGCAGGGAGGCGGCTACACCTTC. It codes for CASSLGQGGGYTF.

The genes are TRBV12-3 or TRBV12-4 and TRBJ1-5; maybe TRBD1 (5 bases). Trimming took off 6 bases at V and 2 bases at J, with 8 bases between the two ends. There are 13 residues in the CDR3. The DNA of the CDR3 is TGTGCCAGCAGAGCGACAGGCAATCAGCCCCAGCATTTT. Protein: CASRATGNQPQHF.

This chain joins TRBV2 and TRBJ2-2; 8 nucleotides align to TRBD2. V trimming: 8 bases; J trimming: 1 base; junction bases outside the gene matches: 3. CDR1 is SNHLY, CDR2 FYNNEI, per germline. The CDR3 has 14 residues. The CDR3 here is CASGGGRNTGELFF. CDR3 sequence (DNA): TGTGCCAGCGGCGGGGGGCGGAACACCGGGGAGCTGTTTTTT.

This clone was counted once. This chain links TRBV12-5 with TRBJ2-3, with D possibly being TRBD1 (5 bases). The CDR3 totals 16 residues. The germline V gene encodes CDR1 LGHNT and CDR2 FRNRAP. Trimming stripped 0 bases from V and 1 base from J, with 11 bases between. In DNA, the CDR3 is TGTGCTAGTGGTTTGGTCCAGGGAAGTGGCACAGATACGCAGTATTTT. Residues: CASGLVQGSGTDTQYF.

This clone was recorded once. This chain links TRBV7-2 with TRBJ2-2; 8 bases map to TRBD2. Per the germline V gene, CDR1 is SGHTA and CDR2 is FQGNSA. V lost 5 bases, J lost 5 bases, and 13 bases stayed unmatched. This CDR3 region has 17 residues. The CDR3: CASSPQGLAGRTGELFF. CDR3 coding DNA: TGTGCCAGCAGCCCCCAGGGATTAGCGGGACGGACCGGGGAGCTGTTTTTT.

The V and J genes are TRBV11-3 and TRBJ2-2; TRBD1 agrees at 7 bases. The junction had 7 bases not matched to a gene; V was cut back by 5 bases and J by 4 bases. CDR3 length equals 15 residues. Germline CDR1 SGHNT, CDR2 YENEEA. This CDR3 is CASSPGQVFTGELFF. As DNA, the CDR3 is TGTGCCAGCAGCCCAGGACAGGTGTTCACCGGGGAGCTGTTTTTT.

This chain joins TRBV18 and TRBJ1-1; D is ambiguous. Trimming left V 5 bases short and J 2 bases short, with 9 bases between. This CDR3 comprises 13 residues. The germline CDR1 and CDR2 sequences are KGHSH and LQKENI. The CDR3 here is CASSSPVNTEAFF. The CDR3 DNA reads TGTGCCAGCTCATCCCCTGTTAACACTGAAGCTTTCTTT.

The chain is built from TRBV5-1 and TRBJ1-1; possibly TRBD1 for D (6 bases). This CDR3 contains 16 residues. The germline gives CDR1 SGHRS, CDR2 YFSETQ. The V and J ends lost 0 bases and 5 bases respectively, with 17 bases between them. The CDR3 bases are TGCGCCAGCAGCTTGGCCAGTGGGGGCGTAGCGACTGAAGCTTTCTTT. Protein product: CASSLASGGVATEAFF.

The chain has TRBV3-1 (or the pseudogene TRBV3-2) and TRBJ2-7; TRBD1 agrees at 9 bases. With 4 bases clipped from V and 3 bases from J, the junction kept 7 bases outside the gene matches. Germline CDR1 reads LGHDT; CDR2 reads YNNKEL (reference sequence). CDR3 length: 15 amino acids. The CDR3 region has the DNA TGTGCCAGCAGCCGGGGACAGGGTGGGCGCTACGAGCAGTACTTC. Amino acid sequence: CASSRGQGGRYEQYF.

The rearrangement links TRBV4-1 to TRBJ2-7; 10 bases agree with TRBD1. The ends lost 3 bases at V and 1 base at J; junction bases unmatched: 3. The CDR3 totals 15 residues. Looked up from germline, CDR1 is MGHRA and CDR2 is YSYEKL. CDR3 residues: CASSQLDRGSYEQYF. CDR3 nucleotides: TGCGCCAGCAGCCAGCTGGACAGGGGGTCCTACGAGCAGTACTTC.